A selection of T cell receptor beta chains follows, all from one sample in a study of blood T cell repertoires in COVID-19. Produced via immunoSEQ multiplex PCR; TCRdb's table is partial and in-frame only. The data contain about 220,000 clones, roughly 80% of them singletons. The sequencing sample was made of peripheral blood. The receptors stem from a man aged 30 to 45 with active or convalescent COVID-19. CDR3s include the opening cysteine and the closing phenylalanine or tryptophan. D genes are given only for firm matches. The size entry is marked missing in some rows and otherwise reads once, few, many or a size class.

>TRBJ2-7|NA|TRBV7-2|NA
CASSLNRGYEQYF
TGTGCCAGCAGCTTAAATCGGGGATACGAGCAGTACTTC
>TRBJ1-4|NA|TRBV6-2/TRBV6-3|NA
CASSTSNEKLFF
TGTGCCAGCAGCACTTCAAATGAAAAACTGTTTTTT
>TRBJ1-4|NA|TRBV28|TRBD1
CASSLRQGKLFF
TGTGCCAGCAGTTTACGACAGGGGAAACTGTTTTTT
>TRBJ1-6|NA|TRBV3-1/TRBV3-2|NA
CASSQVGIPLHF
TGTGCCAGCAGCCAAGTCGGGATCCCCCTCCACTTT
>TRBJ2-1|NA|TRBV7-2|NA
CASSLARGDYNEQFF
TGTGCCAGCAGCTTAGCGCGCGGCGACTACAATGAGCAGTTCTTC
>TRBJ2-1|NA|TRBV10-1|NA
CASSGGGAKYEQFF
TGCGCCAGCAGTGGTGGGGGGGCCAAGTATGAGCAGTTCTTC
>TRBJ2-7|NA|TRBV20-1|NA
CSGTTLNEQYF
TGCAGTGGAACGACTCTAAACGAGCAGTACTTC
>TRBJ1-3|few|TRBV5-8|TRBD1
CASSPVGQGQSSSGNTIYF
TGTGCCAGCAGCCCTGTGGGACAGGGGCAATCTAGCTCTGGAAACACCATATATTTT
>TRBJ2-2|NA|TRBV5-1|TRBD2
CASSLSLAGGDTGELFF
TGCGCCAGCAGCTTGTCCCTAGCGGGTGGTGACACCGGGGAGCTGTTTTTT
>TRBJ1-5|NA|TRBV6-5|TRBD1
CASSRTGESRPQHF
TGTGCCAGCAGCCGAACAGGGGAATCAAGGCCCCAGCATTTT
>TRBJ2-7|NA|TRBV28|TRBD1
CASGTQGREQYF
TGTGCCAGCGGCACACAGGGGCGCGAGCAGTACTTC
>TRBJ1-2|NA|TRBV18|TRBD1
CASSSGQGSPNYGYTF
TGTGCCAGCTCATCGGGACAGGGATCCCCAAACTATGGCTACACCTTC
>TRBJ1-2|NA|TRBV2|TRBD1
CASSLNRGTHYGYTF
TGTGCCAGCAGTTTAAACAGGGGGACCCACTATGGCTACACCTTC
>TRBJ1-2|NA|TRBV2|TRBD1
CASSEMDRGYGYTF
TGTGCCAGCAGTGAGATGGACAGGGGCTATGGCTACACCTTC
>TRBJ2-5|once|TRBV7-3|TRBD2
CASSPIAGGGETQYF
TGTGCCAGCAGCCCGATAGCGGGAGGGGGTGAGACCCAGTACTTC
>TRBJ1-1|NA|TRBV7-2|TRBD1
CASSPQTGANTEAFF
TGTGCCAGCAGCCCACAGACAGGGGCGAACACTGAAGCTTTCTTT
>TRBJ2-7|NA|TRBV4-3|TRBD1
CASSQDSTGGDEQYF
TGCGCCAGCAGCCAAGACTCAACAGGGGGCGACGAGCAGTACTTC
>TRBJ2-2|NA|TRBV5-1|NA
CASSPTPTGTGELFF
TGCGCCAGCAGCCCCACGCCGACTGGCACCGGGGAGCTGTTTTTT
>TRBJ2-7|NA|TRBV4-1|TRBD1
CASSQAGTGGSYEQYF
TGCGCCAGCAGCCAAGCAGGGACAGGGGGCTCCTACGAGCAGTACTTC
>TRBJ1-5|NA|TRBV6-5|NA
CASRPQAYSNQPQHF
TGTGCCAGCAGACCCCAAGCTTATAGCAATCAGCCCCAGCATTTT
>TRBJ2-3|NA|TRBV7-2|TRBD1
CASSLGTGGRDTQYF
TGTGCCAGCAGCTTAGGGACAGGGGGCCGAGATACGCAGTATTTT
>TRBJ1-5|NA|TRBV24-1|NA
CATSDFGENQPQHF
TGTGCCACCAGTGATTTTGGAGAAAATCAGCCCCAGCATTTT
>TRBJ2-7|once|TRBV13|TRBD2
CASSPGLAGGANTERQYF
TGTGCCAGCAGCCCCGGACTAGCGGGAGGGGCCAATACAGAGAGGCAGTACTTC
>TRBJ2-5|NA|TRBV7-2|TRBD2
CASSWTSGGVETQYF
TGTGCCAGCAGCTGGACTAGCGGGGGGGTGGAGACCCAGTACTTC
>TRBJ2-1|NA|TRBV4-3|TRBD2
CASSQDLIGTSGGMWSNEQFF
TGCGCCAGCAGCCAAGATCTGATAGGGACTAGCGGGGGGATGTGGTCCAATGAGCAGTTCTTC
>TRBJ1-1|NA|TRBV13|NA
CASSNTPGNTEAFF
TGTGCCAGCAGCAACACCCCGGGGAACACTGAAGCTTTCTTT
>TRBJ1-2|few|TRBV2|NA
CASSESSGEAINYGYTF
TGTGCCAGCAGTGAATCCTCAGGGGAAGCTATTAACTATGGCTACACCTTC
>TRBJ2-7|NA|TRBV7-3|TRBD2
CASSSSGGYEQYF
TGTGCCAGCAGCTCCTCGGGGGGCTACGAGCAGTACTTC
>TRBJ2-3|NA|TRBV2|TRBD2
CASSRTSYTDTQYF
TGTGCCAGCAGCCGGACTAGCTACACAGATACGCAGTATTTT